A single sample is the source of the 13 T cell receptor beta chains below, sequenced in a study of T cell responses to AZD1222 COVID-19 vaccine. Here immunoSEQ multiplex PCR was the method, and the copy in TCRdb shows in-frame clones only, minus some. The sample yields some 86,000 clones, about 90% seen once. The starting material was peripheral blood, obtained on day 0 of AZD1222 vaccination. These receptors came from an adult in good health.

The rearrangement links TRBV10-3 to TRBJ2-3; 7 nucleotides line up with TRBD1. Germline lookup yields CDR1 ENHRY and CDR2 SYGVKD. This CDR3 region has 16 residues. J gave up 2 bases and V 3 bases, and 8 bases lay outside the gene matches. CDR3 sequence: CAISDRQGVNTDTQYF. The DNA of the CDR3 is TGTGCCATCAGTGACAGGCAGGGGGTAAACACAGATACGCAGTATTTT.

CDR3 sequence (DNA): TGTGCCAGCAGCTCCGGCGACTCTGGGGCCAACGTCCTGACTTTC. Protein sequence: CASSSGDSGANVLTF. The chain combines TRBV11-3 with TRBJ2-6; D gene uncertain. Germline CDR1 is SGHNT and CDR2 is YENEEA. The CDR3 covers 15 residues. Between the trimmed V and J ends, which lost 4 bases and 0 bases, there was a span of 7 bases.

The rearrangement links TRBV5-1 to TRBJ2-2, with 11 positions matching TRBD1. Trimming took 4 bases from V and 7 from J; bases not matched to a gene: 9. Germline loops: CDR1 SGHRS, CDR2 YFSETQ. The CDR3 has 16 amino acids. For the CDR3, the DNA is TGCGCCAGCAGCCCTGATGGACAGGGGGCAAACGGGGAGCTGTTTTTT. Its protein is CASSPDGQGANGELFF.

The rearrangement uses TRBV6-6 and TRBJ2-1; TRBD1 matches 9 bases. Germline V gene lookup returns CDR1 MNHNY and CDR2 SVGAGI (reference sequence). Trimming cost V 11 bases and J 3 bases; bases outside gene matches: 8. The CDR3 is 14 amino acids. DNA of the CDR3: TGTGCCGGATCCCGGGACAGGGTCTACAATGAGCAGTTCTTC. It specifies CAGSRDRVYNEQFF.

The chain recombines TRBV7-9 with TRBJ2-1, with 13 bases aligning to TRBD2. The CDR3 is made up of 19 amino acids. CDR1 and CDR2 (germline): SEHNR, FQNEAQ (reference sequence). V shed 3 bases and J 0 bases; nucleotides not matched to a gene: 8. In DNA form, the CDR3 reads TGTGCCAGCAGCTTCCCAAGGACTAGCGGGAGTATCTCCTACAATGAGCAGTTCTTC. Translating it yields CASSFPRTSGSISYNEQFF.

The chain couples TRBV5-1 to TRBJ2-3, with 13 bases that match TRBD2. The CDR3 loop spans 15 amino acids. J gave up 3 bases and V 6 bases, and 4 bases lay outside the gene matches. Germline CDR1 reads SGHRS; CDR2 reads YFSETQ. CDR3 sequence: CASKGLAGATDTQYF. In nucleotides, the CDR3 is TGCGCCAGCAAAGGACTAGCGGGAGCTACAGATACGCAGTATTTT.

The rearrangement joins TRBV3-1 (or the pseudogene TRBV3-2) to TRBJ2-7, with a weak D call TRBD2 (5 bases). CDR3 length equals 16 residues. CDR1 and CDR2 from the germline V gene are LGHDT and YNNKEL (reference sequence). Trimming took off 6 bases at V and 0 bases at J, with 18 bases between the two ends. CDR3 in amino acids: CASSRTWVGSSYEQYF. CDR3 sequence (DNA): TGTGCCAGCAGTCGAACCTGGGTGGGGAGCTCCTACGAGCAGTACTTC.

This clone was recorded only once. This chain connects TRBV29-1 to TRBJ2-4, with TRBD2 identical over 10 bases. The CDR3 length is 14 residues. Trimming cost V 4 bases and J 8 bases; bases outside gene matches: 8. In germline, CDR1 is SQVTM, CDR2 ANQGSEA. The CDR3, as DNA: TGCAGCGTTGCTGGCAGCGGGAGGGGGGACATTCAGTACTTC. This translates into CSVAGSGRGDIQYF.

This clone was counted a single time. The rearrangement joins TRBV29-1 to TRBJ2-1, with D unresolved. Per germline, CDR1 SQVTM and CDR2 ANQGSEA. The CDR3 runs 14 residues. Trimming shortened V by 5 bases and J by 0 bases, and 11 bases separated the two germline ends. In DNA, the CDR3 is TGCAGCGTTCTCGGATTCCCCTCCTACAATGAGCAGTTCTTC. Translating gives CSVLGFPSYNEQFF.

The genes are TRBV13 and TRBJ2-7; D gene unclear. Germline V CDR1 and CDR2: PRHDT, FYEKMQ (reference sequence). The CDR3 totals 14 residues. Trimming took off 6 bases at V and 2 bases at J, with 14 bases between the two ends. CDR3 residues: CASSLGTQTYEQYF. The CDR3 nucleotides are TGTGCCAGCAGTTTGGGCACGCAAACCTACGAGCAGTACTTC. The complete variable domain, with remaining parts taken from reference TRBV13 and TRBJ2-7, reads AAGVIQSPRHLIKEKRETATLKCYPIPRHDTVYWYQQGPGQDPQFLISFYEKMQSDKGSIPDRFSAQQFSDYHSELNMSSLELGDSALYFCASSLGTQTYEQYFGPGTRLTVT.

The V gene is TRBV2, the J gene TRBJ1-1; TRBD1 aligns across 8 bases. The germline CDR1 and CDR2 sequences are SNHLY and FYNNEI. The CDR3 length is 15 residues. Trimming took 6 bases from V and 4 from J; bases not matched to a gene: 10. CDR3 sequence (DNA): TGTGCCAGCAGAGCCTTCCTAACAGGGGGCACTGAAGCTTTCTTT. This gives the protein CASRAFLTGGTEAFF.

About this clone itself: The same CDR3 can be traced to other DNA sequences in this sample. The rearrangement joins TRBV28 to TRBJ1-2; no clear D gene. There are 11 residues in the CDR3. Per the germline V gene, CDR1 is MDHEN and CDR2 is SYDVKM. Trimming took off 5 bases at V and 2 bases at J, with 3 bases between the two ends. Here the CDR3 DNA reads TGTGCCAGCAGTACCAACTATGGCTACACCTTC. As protein: CASSTNYGYTF.

CDR3 region: CASSTRLTGFVNQPQHF. The CDR3 coding sequence is TGTGCCAGTAGTACGAGATTGACAGGGTTTGTCAATCAGCCCCAGCATTTT. V gene TRBV19 combines with J gene TRBJ1-5; TRBD1 matches 7 bases. The CDR3 totals 17 residues. The junction had 12 bases not matched to a gene; V was cut back by 4 bases and J by 3 bases. CDR1 is LNHDA, CDR2 SQIVND, per germline (reference sequence).